These 19 T cell receptor beta chains share one sample of origin, sequenced in a study of T cells in Graves' hyperthyroidism and ophthalmopathy. The CDR3 regions of TCR beta were amplified from RNA transcripts. First-round RT-PCR targeting the TCR CDR3 was performed with the HTBI primer set. TCRdb passed the multiplex PCR reads through MiXCR, listing each CDR3 protein once. The sample has approximately 600,000 distinct CDR3 sequences, around 15% seen once. The sample taken for sequencing was blood. Receptor source: a woman aged 25 to 39 with Graves' hyperthyroidism.

This clonotype was counted between two and nine times. This chain uses TRBV7-9 with TRBJ1-2; D may be TRBD1 (6 bases). CDR1 and CDR2 (germline): SEHNR, FQNEAQ (reference sequence). This CDR3 has 13 residues. Trimming left V 0 bases short and J 8 bases short, with 10 bases between. CDR3: CASSLAGARGYTF. The CDR3, as DNA: TGTGCCAGCAGCTTAGCGGGGGCGCGGGGCTACACCTTC.

This clonotype was observed at least ten times. The chain uses TRBV12-3 or TRBV12-4 and TRBJ1-3; D remains ambiguous. The CDR3 contains 13 residues. With 0 bases removed from V and 4 bases from J, the gap between germline ends came to 4 bases. The CDR3 sequence: CASSLAGGNTIYF. The CDR3 DNA follows: TGTGCCAGCAGTTTAGCGGGGGGAAACACCATATATTTT.

This clonotype was picked up a small number of times. Relative to the germline gene, one junction end is altered; a read error may explain this. The chain has TRBV12-3 or TRBV12-4 and TRBJ1-5; D might be TRBD1 (6 bases). The CDR3 runs 15 residues. This chain's CDR3 is CASSFQGTSNQPQLF. CDR3 nucleotides: TGTGCCAGCAGTTTTCAGGGGACTAGCAATCAGCCCCAGCTTTTT.

The chain couples TRBV4-1 to TRBJ2-5; the D is unclear. The ends were cut back, 0 bases at V and 0 bases at J, with 5 bases in the middle. The V gene's germline CDR1 is MGHRA and CDR2 YSYEKL. There are 14 residues in the CDR3. The chain's CDR3 is CASSQEKHQETQYF. As DNA, the CDR3 is TGCGCCAGCAGCCAAGAGAAGCACCAAGAGACCCAGTACTTC.

This clonotype was counted at least ten times. The rearrangement uses TRBV5-1 and TRBJ2-3; D perhaps matches TRBD2 (5 bases). The V end lost 3 bases, the J end lost 1 base, and 15 bases lay between the germline ends. There are 16 residues in the CDR3. Germline V lookup: CDR1 SGHRS, CDR2 YFSETQ. CDR3: CASSWRQRSGTDTQYF. The DNA for the CDR3 is TGCGCCAGCAGCTGGAGGCAGCGGTCAGGCACAGATACGCAGTATTTT.

The sample holds many counts of this clonotype. This chain links TRBV7-8 with TRBJ2-3, with no clear D. The CDR3 covers 12 residues. V shed 5 bases and J shed 4 bases, with 7 bases lying between them. The V gene's germline CDR1 is SGHVS and CDR2 FQNEAQ. CDR3 in amino acids: CASSASSDTQYF. Written as DNA, the CDR3 is TGTGCCAGCAGCGCGTCTTCAGATACGCAGTATTTT.

This chain links TRBV6-2 or TRBV6-3 with TRBJ2-7, with 9 bases aligning to TRBD2. The CDR3 loop spans 17 amino acids. CDR1 MNHEY and CDR2 SVGEGT come from the germline V gene. The V segment lost 6 bases and the J segment 6 bases; nucleotides outside the gene matches: 18. This CDR3 is CASRNTGVSGSGGEQYF. DNA of the CDR3: TGTGCCAGCAGAAACACAGGGGTTAGCGGGAGTGGTGGCGAGCAGTACTTC.

This clonotype has ten or more counts. The CDR3 region has the DNA TGTGCCAGCAGTGTCGACGGGGCTCCCTACAATGAGCAGTTCTTC. Amino acids: CASSVDGAPYNEQFF. The chain couples TRBV6-1 to TRBJ2-1; D might be TRBD1 or TRBD2, each matching 5 bases. CDR1 and CDR2 (germline): MNHNS, SASEGT. This CDR3 is 15 amino acids long. Trimming removed 4 bases from V and 2 bases from J, with 12 bases in between.

This clonotype was counted ten times or more. The CDR3 here is CSVDGTPGGTQYF. The CDR3 DNA reads as TGCAGCGTTGACGGGACCCCAGGGGGGACCCAGTACTTC. This chain uses TRBV29-1 with TRBJ2-5; 7 bases are a match to TRBD1. The CDR3 spans 13 residues. V shed 3 bases, J shed 7 bases, and the junction held 8 bases outside the gene matches. CDR1 is SQVTM, CDR2 ANQGSEA, per germline.

This clonotype appeared a few times. The CDR3 DNA reads TGCGCCAGCAGCCAAGTAACTAGCGATTCCTACGAGCAGTACTTC. Its translation: CASSQVTSDSYEQYF. The chain carries TRBV4-1 and TRBJ2-7; 7 positions match TRBD2. CDR1 and CDR2 (germline): MGHRA, YSYEKL. The junction had 4 bases not matched to a gene; V was cut back by 1 base and J by 1 base. The CDR3 totals 15 residues.

V is TRBV3-1 and J is TRBJ2-7; D might be TRBD2 (6 bases). Looked up from germline, CDR1 is LGHDT and CDR2 is YNNKEL (reference sequence). The CDR3 totals 18 residues. Trimming took 3 bases from V and 3 from J, leaving 24 bases between them. The CDR3 region has the DNA TGTGCCAGCAGCCACGGGGGAACCTCAGGTTCAATTCGCTACGAGCAGTACTTC. This codes for CASSHGGTSGSIRYEQYF.

This clonotype was found many times. CDR3 in DNA: TGCAGTGCTAGATCCCCGGGTAGCGTAACCTACAATGAGCAGTTCTTC. Amino acid sequence: CSARSPGSVTYNEQFF. V usage is TRBV20-1 and J usage is TRBJ2-1; D is perhaps TRBD2 (5 bases). Germline lookup yields CDR1 DFQATT and CDR2 SNEGSKA (reference sequence). Deletions cut 2 bases from V and 2 bases from J, with 16 bases between. The CDR3 runs 16 residues.

This clonotype was seen just once. V gene TRBV19 combines with J gene TRBJ2-1; possible D gene TRBD2, 6 bases. Germline V gene lookup returns CDR1 LNHDA and CDR2 SQIVND (reference sequence). The CDR3 is 14 residues long. Between the trimmed V and J ends, which lost 4 bases and 8 bases, there was a span of 15 bases. DNA for the CDR3: TGTGCCAGTAGTAAAGGGAGGAGTACCGATGAGCAGTTCTTC. Protein sequence: CASSKGRSTDEQFF.

V and J are TRBV5-1 and TRBJ2-2; 11 positions match TRBD2. Germline values: CDR1 SGHRS, CDR2 YFSETQ. This CDR3 spans 16 amino acids. Trimming took 1 base from V and 4 from J; bases not matched to a gene: 3. The CDR3 DNA follows: TGCGCCAGCAGCTTGAATAGCGGGAGGGGCACCGGGGAGCTGTTTTTT. This gives the protein CASSLNSGRGTGELFF.

This chain links TRBV6-5 with TRBJ2-2, with D uncertain. The V and J ends lost 4 bases and 0 bases respectively, with 12 bases between them. The germline gives CDR1 MNHEY, CDR2 SVGAGI. The CDR3 extends over 16 amino acids. CDR3 sequence: CASSLQKRTNTGELFF. DNA for the CDR3: TGTGCCAGCAGTTTACAAAAAAGAACGAACACCGGGGAGCTGTTTTTT.

This clonotype occurred many times. J is TRBJ1-1 and V is TRBV3-1; TRBD1 aligns across 9 bases. In germline, CDR1 is LGHDT, CDR2 YNNKEL (reference sequence). CDR3 size: 13 residues. Germline trimming cut 1 base from V and 7 bases from J; bases unmatched to any gene: 1. The CDR3 is CASSQAGQGEAFF. The CDR3 DNA follows: TGTGCCAGCAGCCAAGCGGGACAGGGTGAAGCTTTCTTT.

In this sample, this clonotype turned up many times. The V call is TRBV18, the J call TRBJ1-5; unclear D gene. This CDR3 is built from 13 residues. Trimming removed 2 bases at V and 5 bases at J, with 7 bases between. The germline gives CDR1 KGHSH, CDR2 LQKENI. The CDR3 region is CASSPTRDQPQHF. CDR3 in DNA: TGTGCCAGCTCACCAACCCGGGATCAGCCCCAGCATTTT.

Many counts were recorded for this clonotype. The chain's CDR3 is CASSPPNLAGGYEQYF. CDR3 nucleotides: TGTGCCAGCTCACCACCTAACCTAGCGGGAGGGTACGAGCAGTACTTC. This chain uses TRBV18 with TRBJ2-7, with TRBD2 matching over 12 bases. V trimming: 0 bases; J trimming: 4 bases; junction bases outside the gene matches: 4. The germline CDR1 and CDR2 sequences are KGHSH and LQKENI. The CDR3 runs to 16 residues. The whole variable domain, remainder taken from reference TRBV18 and TRBJ2-7, is NAGVMQNPRHLVRRRGQEARLRCSPMKGHSHVYWYRQLPEEGLKFMVYLQKENIIDESGMPKERFSAEFPKEGPSILRIQQVVRGDSAAYFCASSPPNLAGGYEQYFGPGTRLTVT.

This clonotype was seen a few times. This rearrangement joins TRBV20-1 to TRBJ2-7, with TRBD1 matching 7 bases. The germline V gene encodes CDR1 DFQATT and CDR2 SNEGSKA (reference sequence). The CDR3 loop spans 15 amino acids. The V and J ends lost 3 bases and 2 bases, in that order; junction bases with no gene match: 10. The CDR3: CSARKLRDSPYEQYF. The CDR3 DNA follows: TGCAGTGCTAGGAAGTTAAGGGACAGCCCCTACGAGCAGTACTTC.